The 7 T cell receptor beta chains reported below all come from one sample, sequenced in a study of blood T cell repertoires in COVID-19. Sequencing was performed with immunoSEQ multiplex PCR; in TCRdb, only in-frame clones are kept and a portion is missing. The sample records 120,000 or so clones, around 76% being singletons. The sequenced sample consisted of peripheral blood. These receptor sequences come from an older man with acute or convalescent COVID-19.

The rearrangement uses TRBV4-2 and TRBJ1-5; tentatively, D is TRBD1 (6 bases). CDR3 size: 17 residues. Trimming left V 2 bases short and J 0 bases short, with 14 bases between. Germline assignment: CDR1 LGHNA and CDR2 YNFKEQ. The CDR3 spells CASSQFMAGDSNQPQHF. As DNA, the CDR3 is TGTGCCAGCAGCCAATTTATGGCAGGGGATAGCAATCAGCCCCAGCATTTT.

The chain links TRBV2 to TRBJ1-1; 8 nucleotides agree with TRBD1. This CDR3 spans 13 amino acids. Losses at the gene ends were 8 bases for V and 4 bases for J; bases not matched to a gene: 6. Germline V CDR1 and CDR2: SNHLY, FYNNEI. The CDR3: CASRTGRGTEAFF. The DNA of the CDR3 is TGTGCCAGCCGGACAGGGCGAGGCACTGAAGCTTTCTTT.

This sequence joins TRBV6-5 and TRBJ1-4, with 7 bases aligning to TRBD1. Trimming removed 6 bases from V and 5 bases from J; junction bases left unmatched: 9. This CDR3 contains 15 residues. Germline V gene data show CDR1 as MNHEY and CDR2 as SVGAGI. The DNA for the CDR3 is TGTGCCAGCAGCTTTCCGGGACAGCCAAATGAAAAACTGTTTTTT. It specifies CASSFPGQPNEKLFF.

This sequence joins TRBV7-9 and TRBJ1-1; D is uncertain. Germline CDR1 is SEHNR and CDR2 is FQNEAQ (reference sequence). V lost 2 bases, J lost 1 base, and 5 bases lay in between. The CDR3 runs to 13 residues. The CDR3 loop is CASSLNTNTEAFF. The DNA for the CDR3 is TGTGCCAGCAGCTTAAACACGAACACTGAAGCTTTCTTT.

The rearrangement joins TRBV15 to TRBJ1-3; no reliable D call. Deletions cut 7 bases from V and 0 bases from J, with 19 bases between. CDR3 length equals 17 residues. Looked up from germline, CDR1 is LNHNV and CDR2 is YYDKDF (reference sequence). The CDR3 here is CATTSGSAPYSGNTIYF. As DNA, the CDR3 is TGTGCCACCACCTCGGGGTCGGCACCTTACTCTGGAAACACCATATATTTT.

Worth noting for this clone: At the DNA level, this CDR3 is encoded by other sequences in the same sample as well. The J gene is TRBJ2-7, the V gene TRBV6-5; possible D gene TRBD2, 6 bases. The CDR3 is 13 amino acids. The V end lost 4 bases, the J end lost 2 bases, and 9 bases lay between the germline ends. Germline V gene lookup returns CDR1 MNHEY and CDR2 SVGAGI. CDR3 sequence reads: CASSSPGAYEQYF. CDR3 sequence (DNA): TGTGCCAGCAGTTCCCCGGGAGCCTACGAGCAGTACTTC.

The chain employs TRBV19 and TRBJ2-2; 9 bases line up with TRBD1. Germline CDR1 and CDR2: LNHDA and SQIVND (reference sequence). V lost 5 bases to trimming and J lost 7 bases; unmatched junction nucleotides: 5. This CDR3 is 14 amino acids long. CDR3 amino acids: CASSLGTGIGELFF. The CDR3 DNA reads TGTGCCAGTAGTCTCGGGACAGGGATCGGGGAGCTGTTTTTT.